The rows below give T cell receptor beta chains drawn from one sample of a study of blood T cells in healthy people across ages. Each CDR3 protein gets one entry after TCRdb re-called the 5' RACE reads with MiXCR. The repertoire has approximately 800,000 distinct CDR3 sequences, roughly 60% of them found once; the top ten carry around 30%. The sample was blood. These receptors all stem from a man aged 25 to 40 in good health. Both conserved end residues are part of each CDR3. Fields, in order: clone size, J gene, D gene, V gene, CDR3 DNA, CDR3 protein. The D gene is left open where the match is weak. Size is omitted from some rows. Given values are once, few, many or a class for expanded clones.

clone_size: -; j_call: TRBJ1-6; d_call: -; v_call: TRBV2; cdr3_nt: TGTGCCAGCAGTGAAGGGCAACTACATTCACCCCTCCACTTT; cdr3_aa: CASSEGQLHSPLHF
clone_size: few; j_call: TRBJ1-2; d_call: TRBD1; v_call: TRBV4-2; cdr3_nt: TGTGCCAGCAGCCAAGGTCGACAGGGGCACTATGGCTACACCTTC; cdr3_aa: CASSQGRQGHYGYTF
clone_size: few; j_call: TRBJ1-5; d_call: TRBD1; v_call: TRBV7-8; cdr3_nt: TGTGCCAGCACACAGGGGCCCTATCAGCCCCAGCATTTT; cdr3_aa: CASTQGPYQPQHF
clone_size: -; j_call: TRBJ2-3; d_call: -; v_call: TRBV9; cdr3_nt: TGTGCTAGCAGCGTAGAACAGGGTACCCATACGCAGTATTTT; cdr3_aa: CASSVEQGTHTQYF
clone_size: -; j_call: TRBJ2-7; d_call: -; v_call: TRBV6-5; cdr3_nt: TGTGCCAGCAGTTACTCGATCGGGGTTCGCTACGAGCAGTACTTC; cdr3_aa: CASSYSIGVRYEQYF
clone_size: -; j_call: TRBJ2-1; d_call: -; v_call: TRBV6-5; cdr3_nt: TGTGCCAGCAGTTACGCTCCAGAATACAATGAGCAGTTCTTC; cdr3_aa: CASSYAPEYNEQFF
clone_size: -; j_call: TRBJ1-6; d_call: TRBD1; v_call: TRBV5-1; cdr3_nt: TGCGCCAGCAGCTTACAGGGGATGAACTCACCCCTCCACTTT; cdr3_aa: CASSLQGMNSPLHF
clone_size: once; j_call: TRBJ2-5; d_call: -; v_call: TRBV20-1; cdr3_nt: TGCAGTGCTAAGGGAGCTAGCGCGACGGAGACCCAGTACTTC; cdr3_aa: CSAKGASATETQYF
clone_size: -; j_call: TRBJ2-6; d_call: TRBD1; v_call: TRBV27; cdr3_nt: TGTGCCAGCAGCGACAGGGGCCCCTCTGGGGCCAACGTCCTGACTTTC; cdr3_aa: CASSDRGPSGANVLTF
clone_size: -; j_call: TRBJ2-5; d_call: -; v_call: TRBV29-1; cdr3_nt: TGCAGCGTCGGCTTTACTATAGAGACCCAGTACTTC; cdr3_aa: CSVGFTIETQYF
clone_size: -; j_call: TRBJ2-7; d_call: -; v_call: TRBV29-1; cdr3_nt: TGCAGCGTTGATCATTTGGGCTCCTACGAGCAGTACTTC; cdr3_aa: CSVDHLGSYEQYF
clone_size: -; j_call: TRBJ2-5; d_call: -; v_call: TRBV4-2; cdr3_nt: TGTGCCAGCAGCCAAGACTGGTGGGGCCAAGAGACCCAGTACTTC; cdr3_aa: CASSQDWWGQETQYF
clone_size: -; j_call: TRBJ2-1; d_call: -; v_call: TRBV7-3; cdr3_nt: TGTGCCAGCAGCGGGCTACAGGGTGGGGATGAGCAGTTCTTC; cdr3_aa: CASSGLQGGDEQFF
clone_size: -; j_call: TRBJ2-5; d_call: TRBD1; v_call: TRBV20-1; cdr3_nt: TGCAGTGCTAGAGGTCAGGGGGCTGGGCAGTACTTC; cdr3_aa: CSARGQGAGQYF
clone_size: many; j_call: TRBJ2-1; d_call: -; v_call: TRBV7-9; cdr3_nt: TGTGCCAGCAGCTTGTCCCCCTACGGCAATGAGCAGTTCTTC; cdr3_aa: CASSLSPYGNEQFF
clone_size: -; j_call: TRBJ1-6; d_call: -; v_call: TRBV5-1; cdr3_nt: TGCGCCAGCAGCTTGGCCTTCCCGGCGGCAAATTCACCCCCCCACTTT; cdr3_aa: CASSLAFPAANSPPHF
clone_size: -; j_call: TRBJ2-7; d_call: -; v_call: TRBV28; cdr3_nt: TGTGCCAGCAGTTTATTCGGCATCTACGAGCAGTACTTC; cdr3_aa: CASSLFGIYEQYF
clone_size: -; j_call: TRBJ1-2; d_call: -; v_call: TRBV15; cdr3_nt: TGTGCCACCAGGCCTACAGGATCTGATGGCTACACCTTC; cdr3_aa: CATRPTGSDGYTF
clone_size: many; j_call: TRBJ2-7; d_call: TRBD2; v_call: TRBV7-2; cdr3_nt: TGTGCCAGCAGCCCCAGACTAGCGGGAAGCTACGAGCAGTACTTC; cdr3_aa: CASSPRLAGSYEQYF
clone_size: -; j_call: TRBJ2-3; d_call: -; v_call: TRBV7-9; cdr3_nt: TGTGCCAGCAGCCTGGGACTCACAGATACGCAGTATTTT; cdr3_aa: CASSLGLTDTQYF
clone_size: many; j_call: TRBJ1-4; d_call: -; v_call: TRBV5-1; cdr3_nt: TGCGCCAGCAGCCCCGAAGGACAGATTAATGAAAAACTGTTTTTT; cdr3_aa: CASSPEGQINEKLFF
clone_size: -; j_call: TRBJ2-5; d_call: TRBD1; v_call: TRBV20-1; cdr3_nt: TGCAGTGTTGCGACAGGGGTAGACGAGACCCAGTACTTC; cdr3_aa: CSVATGVDETQYF
clone_size: few; j_call: TRBJ2-3; d_call: TRBD2; v_call: TRBV5-6; cdr3_nt: TGTGCCAGCAGGAGACAGGGTAGCGGGGGGGATACGCAGTATTTT; cdr3_aa: CASRRQGSGGDTQYF
clone_size: few; j_call: TRBJ2-7; d_call: TRBD2; v_call: TRBV4-2; cdr3_nt: TGTGCCAGCAGCCCGGAGGCCCTCTCTAGCGGAAGCTCCTACGAGCAGTACTTC; cdr3_aa: CASSPEALSSGSSYEQYF
clone_size: -; j_call: TRBJ2-4; d_call: TRBD1; v_call: TRBV6-6; cdr3_nt: TGTGCCAGCATCGATGACAGGGGCGCCAAAAACATTCAGTACTTC; cdr3_aa: CASIDDRGAKNIQYF
clone_size: -; j_call: TRBJ2-7; d_call: -; v_call: TRBV11-1; cdr3_nt: TGTGCCAGCAGCTTAGCGGACGGTCGAATGTACGAGCAGTACTTC; cdr3_aa: CASSLADGRMYEQYF
clone_size: -; j_call: TRBJ2-5; d_call: -; v_call: TRBV13; cdr3_nt: TGTGCCAGCAGCACAGGAGGGGAGTTGGAGACCCAGTACTTC; cdr3_aa: CASSTGGELETQYF
clone_size: -; j_call: TRBJ2-1; d_call: -; v_call: TRBV6-6; cdr3_nt: TGTGCCAGCAGTTACCGAGGGGCCTCCTACAATGAGCAGTTCTTC; cdr3_aa: CASSYRGASYNEQFF
clone_size: -; j_call: TRBJ2-7; d_call: -; v_call: TRBV29-1; cdr3_nt: TGCAGCGTTGCAGGCCAGGGCCGGAGCGAGCAGTACTTC; cdr3_aa: CSVAGQGRSEQYF
clone_size: -; j_call: TRBJ1-4; d_call: -; v_call: TRBV7-6; cdr3_nt: TGTGCCAGCAGCCCTCGCGCCGGAACTAATGAAAAACTGTTTTTT; cdr3_aa: CASSPRAGTNEKLFF
clone_size: -; j_call: TRBJ2-7; d_call: -; v_call: TRBV27; cdr3_nt: TGTGCCAGCAGTTTATATTGGACCTCGGGCGAGCAGTACTTC; cdr3_aa: CASSLYWTSGEQYF
clone_size: -; j_call: TRBJ2-1; d_call: -; v_call: TRBV3-1; cdr3_nt: TGTGCCAGCAGCCCGAGTGGGGGCTCTTCGGAGCAGTTCTTC; cdr3_aa: CASSPSGGSSEQFF
clone_size: -; j_call: TRBJ2-3; d_call: -; v_call: TRBV9; cdr3_nt: TGTGCCAGCACCAAGGGGGGGAGCACAGATACGCAGTATTTT; cdr3_aa: CASTKGGSTDTQYF
clone_size: many; j_call: TRBJ1-2; d_call: -; v_call: TRBV29-1; cdr3_nt: TGCAGCGTTGAAGGGCCCGGGAGAGGTGGCTACACCTTC; cdr3_aa: CSVEGPGRGGYTF
clone_size: -; j_call: TRBJ2-7; d_call: TRBD1; v_call: TRBV4-3; cdr3_nt: TGCGCCAGCAGCCCGGACAGGAACAGGTACGAGCAGTACTTC; cdr3_aa: CASSPDRNRYEQYF
clone_size: -; j_call: TRBJ1-1; d_call: -; v_call: TRBV27; cdr3_nt: TGTGCCAGCAGGCTACAGGTGCAGAGAAACACTGAAGCTTTCTTT; cdr3_aa: CASRLQVQRNTEAFF
clone_size: -; j_call: TRBJ2-1; d_call: TRBD2; v_call: TRBV29-1; cdr3_nt: TGCAGCGTTGTAGGACTAGCGGGGATTCAGTTCTTC; cdr3_aa: CSVVGLAGIQFF
clone_size: -; j_call: TRBJ2-3; d_call: TRBD2; v_call: TRBV20-1; cdr3_nt: TGCAGTACCCGCGGGGGGCGGACAGATACGCAGTATTTT; cdr3_aa: CSTRGGRTDTQYF
clone_size: -; j_call: TRBJ2-5; d_call: -; v_call: TRBV20-1; cdr3_nt: TGCAGTGCTAGGGCTCCACTAGGAGGGGGGACCCAGTACTTC; cdr3_aa: CSARAPLGGGTQYF
clone_size: -; j_call: TRBJ1-6; d_call: -; v_call: TRBV2; cdr3_nt: TGTGCCAGCAGTGCGGACGGGGATTATTCACCCCTCCACTTT; cdr3_aa: CASSADGDYSPLHF
clone_size: few; j_call: TRBJ2-7; d_call: TRBD1; v_call: TRBV3-1; cdr3_nt: TGTGCCAGCAGCCAACAGACAGGGCGGTCAAAGCAGTACTTC; cdr3_aa: CASSQQTGRSKQYF
clone_size: many; j_call: TRBJ1-6; d_call: TRBD1; v_call: TRBV3-1; cdr3_nt: TGTGCCAGCAGCCAACGACAGGGCGATTCACCCCTCCACTTT; cdr3_aa: CASSQRQGDSPLHF
clone_size: -; j_call: TRBJ1-4; d_call: -; v_call: TRBV29-1; cdr3_nt: TGCAGCGTTGAAGGAGGGTCAACTAATGAAAAACTGTTTTTT; cdr3_aa: CSVEGGSTNEKLFF
clone_size: once; j_call: TRBJ2-1; d_call: TRBD1; v_call: TRBV7-6; cdr3_nt: TGTGCCAGCAGCCAGACCGACAGGGAGCAGCAGTTCTTC; cdr3_aa: CASSQTDREQQFF
clone_size: -; j_call: TRBJ2-5; d_call: TRBD1; v_call: TRBV6-6; cdr3_nt: TGTGCCAGCAGTTACTCCAGGACAGGGGGAGAGACCCAGTACTTC; cdr3_aa: CASSYSRTGGETQYF
clone_size: few; j_call: TRBJ2-1; d_call: -; v_call: TRBV6-2/TRBV6-3; cdr3_nt: TGTGCCAGCAGTAAAACTCAGGGGAACTACAATGAGCAGTTCTTC; cdr3_aa: CASSKTQGNYNEQFF
clone_size: -; j_call: TRBJ2-5; d_call: -; v_call: TRBV15; cdr3_nt: TGTGCCACCAGCAAGGGTCGGGTGGGGGGCGCATTAAAGGAGACCCAGTACTTC; cdr3_aa: CATSKGRVGGALKETQYF
clone_size: -; j_call: TRBJ1-5; d_call: TRBD1; v_call: TRBV3-1; cdr3_nt: TGTGCCAGCAGCCAAGACTATCCCGGGACAGGGGGTCCTCAGCCCCAGCATTTT; cdr3_aa: CASSQDYPGTGGPQPQHF
clone_size: -; j_call: TRBJ2-1; d_call: -; v_call: TRBV7-7; cdr3_nt: TGTGCTAGCAGCTTAGGAGGGTCTAAAGGCAATGAGCAGTTCTTC; cdr3_aa: CASSLGGSKGNEQFF
clone_size: -; j_call: TRBJ1-2; d_call: TRBD1; v_call: TRBV12-5; cdr3_nt: TGTGCTAGTGGTTTGGAGGGGGCGCGGTATGGCTACACCTTC; cdr3_aa: CASGLEGARYGYTF
clone_size: once; j_call: TRBJ1-2; d_call: TRBD1; v_call: TRBV6-1; cdr3_nt: TGTGCCAGCAGTGAAGCTACCGGGACAGGTTATGGCTACACCTTC; cdr3_aa: CASSEATGTGYGYTF
clone_size: -; j_call: TRBJ2-3; d_call: -; v_call: TRBV5-1; cdr3_nt: TGCGCCAGCAGCTTGGAGTCCTTAGCCGATACGCAGTATTTT; cdr3_aa: CASSLESLADTQYF
clone_size: -; j_call: TRBJ2-1; d_call: TRBD2; v_call: TRBV28; cdr3_nt: TGTGCCAGCAGCCAAGGAGGCCGACTAGCGGGGAACAATGAGCAGTTCTTC; cdr3_aa: CASSQGGRLAGNNEQFF
clone_size: -; j_call: TRBJ2-5; d_call: -; v_call: TRBV12-3/TRBV12-4; cdr3_nt: TGTGCCAGCACAGTTTTTGGAGGGGCCGGGGAGACCCAGTACTTC; cdr3_aa: CASTVFGGAGETQYF
clone_size: -; j_call: TRBJ1-6; d_call: -; v_call: TRBV20-1; cdr3_nt: TGCAGTGCGCGGACCGTCAGGGTTAGCTCCTATAATTCACCCCTCCACTTT; cdr3_aa: CSARTVRVSSYNSPLHF